These T cell receptor beta chains were read from a single sample in a study of T cell repertoires in cytomegalovirus infection. For these TCRs, the target antigens are not known. From the reads, TCRdb called clonotypes with MiXCR, one entry per CDR3 protein. The sample shows 100,000 to 150,000 distinct CDR3 sequences, about 31% of them seen only once. This material consisted of CD8+ T cells from cultured PBMCs, taken from culture after CMV antigen stimulation. These TCRs come from a human donor in good health (CMV status not recorded). Some clones in this sample may be carry-over from other donors' samples. The CDR3 runs from the conserved cysteine through the conserved F or W. The D gene is left open where the match is weak. Part of the rows lack a size; the others show once, few, many or a class for expanded clones.

D gene: NA; clone size: NA; V gene: TRBV4-1; J gene: TRBJ2-7; CDR3 protein: CASSHRLSGEGYEQYF; CDR3 DNA: TGTGCCAGCAGCCATCGCCTCTCAGGGGAGGGATACGAGCAGTACTTC
D gene: NA; clone size: NA; V gene: TRBV5-6; J gene: TRBJ2-7; CDR3 protein: CASSISGHPYEQYF; CDR3 DNA: TGTGCCAGCAGCATTTCGGGACACCCCTACGAGCAGTACTTC
D gene: NA; clone size: few; V gene: TRBV11-2; J gene: TRBJ2-1; CDR3 protein: CASSFSDGYNEQFF; CDR3 DNA: TGTGCCAGCAGCTTCTCCGACGGGTACAATGAGCAGTTCTTC
D gene: TRBD1; clone size: many; V gene: TRBV28; J gene: TRBJ1-6; CDR3 protein: CASSPTRFWRGLPLHF; CDR3 DNA: TGTGCCAGCAGTCCCACCCGGTTCTGGAGGGGGCTTCCCCTCCACTTT
D gene: NA; clone size: once; V gene: TRBV10-3; J gene: TRBJ1-5; CDR3 protein: CAISVGGNQPQHF; CDR3 DNA: TGTGCCATCAGTGTTGGAGGCAATCAGCCCCAGCATTTT
D gene: TRBD1; clone size: many; V gene: TRBV7-9; J gene: TRBJ2-1; CDR3 protein: CASSTLDRGMDNEQFF; CDR3 DNA: TGTGCCAGCAGCACCCTGGACAGGGGTATGGACAATGAGCAGTTCTTC
D gene: NA; clone size: once; V gene: TRBV27; J gene: TRBJ2-1; CDR3 protein: CASMLGWTNDEQFF; CDR3 DNA: TGTGCCAGCATGTTAGGGTGGACGAACGATGAGCAGTTCTTC
D gene: NA; clone size: many; V gene: TRBV7-8; J gene: TRBJ2-7; CDR3 protein: CASSRTGPIPFEQYF; CDR3 DNA: TGTGCCAGCAGTCGTACCGGGCCGATACCTTTTGAGCAGTACTTC
D gene: TRBD1; clone size: few; V gene: TRBV19; J gene: TRBJ2-3; CDR3 protein: CASSPRDSGTDTQYF; CDR3 DNA: TGTGCCAGTAGCCCTCGGGACAGCGGCACAGATACGCAGTATTTT
D gene: NA; clone size: many; V gene: TRBV7-2; J gene: TRBJ2-3; CDR3 protein: CASSPTQGAGVRDTQYF; CDR3 DNA: TGTGCCAGCAGCCCGACCCAGGGGGCGGGGGTACGGGATACGCAGTATTTT
D gene: NA; clone size: NA; V gene: TRBV7-9; J gene: TRBJ2-1; CDR3 protein: CASSLGVGTKDNEQFF; CDR3 DNA: TGTGCCAGCAGCTTAGGAGTAGGGACAAAAGACAATGAGCAGTTCTTC
D gene: TRBD1; clone size: few; V gene: TRBV28; J gene: TRBJ2-1; CDR3 protein: CASSYSGTGYNEQFF; CDR3 DNA: TGTGCCAGCAGTTATTCCGGGACAGGTTACAATGAGCAGTTCTTC
D gene: NA; clone size: many; V gene: TRBV11-1; J gene: TRBJ1-1; CDR3 protein: CASSLVRRTEAFF; CDR3 DNA: TGTGCCAGCAGCTTAGTCAGGCGGACTGAAGCTTTCTTT
D gene: TRBD2; clone size: many; V gene: TRBV11-1; J gene: TRBJ2-2; CDR3 protein: CASSAERGAFVELFF; CDR3 DNA: TGTGCCAGCAGCGCCGAGCGGGGAGCATTCGTGGAGCTGTTTTTT
D gene: NA; clone size: NA; V gene: TRBV11-2; J gene: TRBJ2-2; CDR3 protein: CASSSWLSTGELFF; CDR3 DNA: TGTGCCAGCAGCTCATGGCTCTCCACCGGGGAGCTGTTTTTT
D gene: TRBD1; clone size: NA; V gene: TRBV7-9; J gene: TRBJ1-2; CDR3 protein: CASRGQENYGYTF; CDR3 DNA: TGTGCCAGCAGGGGACAGGAAAACTATGGCTACACCTTC
D gene: NA; clone size: NA; V gene: TRBV6-5; J gene: TRBJ1-5; CDR3 protein: CASSYSGRQPQHF; CDR3 DNA: TGTGCCAGCAGTTACTCGGGTCGGCAGCCCCAGCATTTT
D gene: NA; clone size: many; V gene: TRBV19; J gene: TRBJ2-1; CDR3 protein: CASADLSYNEQFF; CDR3 DNA: TGTGCCAGCGCGGACCTCTCCTACAATGAGCAGTTCTTC
D gene: TRBD1; clone size: NA; V gene: TRBV11-2; J gene: TRBJ2-5; CDR3 protein: CASSGWDRQETQYF; CDR3 DNA: TGTGCCAGCAGCGGGTGGGACAGGCAAGAGACCCAGTACTTC
D gene: TRBD1; clone size: NA; V gene: TRBV7-9; J gene: TRBJ1-2; CDR3 protein: CASSQAGTGYGYTF; CDR3 DNA: TGTGCCAGCAGCCAAGCCGGGACAGGATATGGCTACACCTTC
D gene: NA; clone size: few; V gene: TRBV27; J gene: TRBJ1-2; CDR3 protein: CASSPGLGVTYGYTF; CDR3 DNA: TGTGCCAGCAGCCCTGGGTTGGGGGTTACTTATGGCTACACCTTC
D gene: NA; clone size: NA; V gene: TRBV6-5; J gene: TRBJ2-1; CDR3 protein: CASSYRPAHEQFF; CDR3 DNA: TGTGCCAGCAGTTACCGGCCAGCCCATGAGCAGTTCTTC
D gene: NA; clone size: NA; V gene: TRBV19; J gene: TRBJ1-1; CDR3 protein: CASSRRAVNTEAFF; CDR3 DNA: TGTGCCAGTAGTCGACGGGCCGTGAACACTGAAGCTTTCTTT
D gene: NA; clone size: NA; V gene: TRBV6-2/TRBV6-3; J gene: TRBJ1-2; CDR3 protein: CASSYSPGAEGYTF; CDR3 DNA: TGTGCCAGCAGTTACTCGCCGGGGGCTGAGGGCTACACCTTC
D gene: NA; clone size: few; V gene: TRBV29-1; J gene: TRBJ2-3; CDR3 protein: CSVEGAGRNTDTQYF; CDR3 DNA: TGCAGCGTTGAAGGGGCAGGGAGGAACACAGATACGCAGTATTTT
D gene: NA; clone size: NA; V gene: TRBV10-3; J gene: TRBJ1-1; CDR3 protein: CAISESTQGTLEAFF; CDR3 DNA: TGTGCCATCAGTGAGTCTACACAGGGTACCTTAGAAGCTTTCTTT
D gene: NA; clone size: NA; V gene: TRBV6-1; J gene: TRBJ2-5; CDR3 protein: CASSPTVTAETQYF; CDR3 DNA: TGTGCCAGCAGTCCCACAGTGACAGCAGAGACCCAGTACTTC
D gene: TRBD2; clone size: NA; V gene: TRBV4-3; J gene: TRBJ2-5; CDR3 protein: CASSRGLAGGPQETQYF; CDR3 DNA: TGCGCCAGCAGCCGGGGACTAGCGGGGGGGCCCCAAGAGACCCAGTACTTC
D gene: NA; clone size: many; V gene: TRBV7-9; J gene: TRBJ2-3; CDR3 protein: CASSPRGSTTDTQYF; CDR3 DNA: TGTGCCAGCAGCCCCCGGGGGTCGACCACAGATACGCAGTATTTT